The next 7 T cell receptor beta chains were all read from a single sample in a study of patients and donors after allogeneic stem cell transplantation. Each CDR3 protein gets one entry after TCRdb re-called the RT-PCR reads with MiXCR. The profile shows about 230,000 distinct CDR3 sequences, roughly an eighth of them singletons. What was sequenced was blood, either unsorted or a sorted T cell fraction (not recorded which). Source of these receptors: a human donor who was either an allogeneic HSCT recipient or a stem cell or donor lymphocyte infusion donor (not recorded which). It is not recorded whose cells these are; they may come from a transplant donor.

This clonotype came up a few times. V gene TRBV12-3 or TRBV12-4 combines with J gene TRBJ2-7; TRBD2 agrees at 10 bases. The J segment lost 2 bases and the V segment lost 6 bases, leaving 10 bases of the junction unmatched. The CDR3 totals 16 residues. CDR3 sequence: CASSFLLAGDTYEQYF. The CDR3 region has the DNA TGTGCCAGCAGCTTCCTTCTAGCGGGGGATACCTACGAGCAGTACTTC.

This clonotype came up many times. This chain joins TRBV6-1 and TRBJ2-2, with 7 positions matching TRBD2. Germline V gene sequence: CDR1 MNHNS, CDR2 SASEGT. The CDR3 loop spans 14 amino acids. Trimming removed 7 bases from V and 2 bases from J; junction bases left unmatched: 4. CDR3 region: CASISGTNTGELFF. The DNA of the CDR3 is TGTGCCAGCATCAGCGGGACTAACACCGGGGAGCTGTTTTTT.

This clonotype was counted a few times. The chain recombines TRBV6-1 with TRBJ1-2, with D possibly matching TRBD1 (6 bases). This CDR3 comprises 15 residues. The V end lost 8 bases, the J end lost 1 base, and 17 bases lay between the germline ends. In germline, CDR1 is MNHNS, CDR2 SASEGT. The CDR3 region is CASYSDSLINYGYTF. In DNA form, the CDR3 reads TGTGCCAGCTATTCGGACAGCCTCATTAACTATGGCTACACCTTC.

This clonotype was counted many times. The chain uses TRBV10-3 and TRBJ2-1; D is perhaps TRBD1 (5 bases). CDR1 ENHRY and CDR2 SYGVKD come from the germline V gene. This CDR3 has 14 residues. Trimming removed 6 bases from V and 8 bases from J, with 17 bases in between. This chain's CDR3 is CAIRDRLSGDEQFF. CDR3 coding DNA: TGTGCCATCAGAGACAGATTAAGTGGTGATGAGCAGTTCTTC.

In its sample, this clonotype was seen many times. The chain uses TRBV5-1 and TRBJ1-4; 8 bases align to TRBD1. Germline CDR1 reads SGHRS; CDR2 reads YFSETQ. The CDR3 sequence is 15 residues long. V shed 3 bases, J shed 8 bases, and the junction held 9 bases outside the gene matches. The CDR3 loop reads CASSSTGTGKEKLFF. In nucleotides, the CDR3 is TGCGCCAGCAGCTCAACCGGGACAGGAAAGGAAAAACTGTTTTTT.

A few counts support this clonotype. This chain connects TRBV20-1 to TRBJ1-4, with 7 positions matching TRBD1. The junction had 10 bases not matched to a gene; V was cut back by 4 bases and J by 8 bases. CDR3 length equals 14 residues. CDR1 and CDR2 from the germline V gene are DFQATT and SNEGSKA (reference sequence). The CDR3 coding sequence is TGCAGTGCTAACAAAAGACAGGGTGGAGAAAAACTGTTTTTT. This sequence encodes CSANKRQGGEKLFF.

CDR3 loop: CASSQGLYNEQFF. CDR3 in DNA: TGTGCCAGCAGCCAAGGACTCTACAATGAGCAGTTCTTC. This sequence joins TRBV4-2 and TRBJ2-1, with D unclear. Germline-derived CDR1 and CDR2 are LGHNA and YNFKEQ. V was trimmed by 1 base and J by 3 bases, leaving 4 bases between them. CDR3 length equals 13 residues.